Shown below are 28 T cell receptor beta chains from a single sample sequenced in a study of cytomegalovirus exposure and HLA in healthy donors. The PCR contained 60 Vbeta and 13 Jbeta primers. TCRdb keeps only in-frame clones here, not all; method: immunoSEQ multiplex PCR. Altogether roughly 120,000 clones are present, approximately 82% being singletons, with the ten largest covering approximately 3%. Sequencing input: PBMCs. The source is a woman aged 18-35 years in good health and CMV-seropositive.

The rearrangement links TRBV4-2 to TRBJ2-7; 13 bases are shared with TRBD2. Trimming at V came to 4 bases and at J to 5 bases, leaving 8 bases not matched to a gene. CDR3 length: 16 residues. In germline, CDR1 is LGHNA, CDR2 YNFKEQ. Written as DNA, the CDR3 is TGTGCCAGCAGCCGAACTAGCGGGGGGGCGGAAAACGAGCAGTACTTC. It encodes CASSRTSGGAENEQYF.

This rearrangement joins TRBV11-2 to TRBJ2-1; 14 positions match TRBD2. The CDR3 sequence is 18 residues long. CDR1 is SGHAT, CDR2 FQNNGV, per germline. The V gene end was trimmed by 1 base and the J gene end by 7 bases; junction bases not matched to a gene: 9. CDR3 DNA sequence: TGTGCCAGCAGCTTAGGACTAGCGGGGGGGCCTTTCGTAAATGAGCAGTTCTTC. Translated, it gives CASSLGLAGGPFVNEQFF. The full variable domain, with the rest looked up from reference TRBV11-2 and TRBJ2-1, is EAGVAQSPRYKIIEKRQSVAFWCNPISGHATLYWYQQILGQGPKLLIQFQNNGVVDDSQLPKDRFSAERLKGVDSTLKIQPAKLEDSAVYLCASSLGLAGGPFVNEQFFGPGTRLTVL.

The chain uses TRBV29-1 and TRBJ2-1; D remains ambiguous. Trimming cost V 4 bases and J 5 bases, with 9 bases left between them. This CDR3 has 12 residues. Germline CDR1 SQVTM, CDR2 ANQGSEA. The CDR3 DNA is TGCAGCGTTGCAGTGCAGGACAATGAGCAGTTCTTC. It encodes CSVAVQDNEQFF.

The V and J genes are TRBV30 and TRBJ2-1, with 8 bases that match TRBD2. The CDR3 extends over 14 amino acids. The ends lost 2 bases at V and 12 bases at J; junction bases unmatched: 12. The germline CDR1 and CDR2 sequences are GTSNPN and SVGIG (reference sequence). The CDR3 nucleotides read TGTGCCTGGAGTCTCACCACCCCCCTAGCGGGGCAGTTCTTC. The encoded protein is CAWSLTTPLAGQFF.

The rearrangement joins TRBV5-1 to TRBJ2-5; TRBD2 matches at 13 bases. J was trimmed by 0 bases and V by 0 bases; bases with no gene match: 5. Germline assignment: CDR1 SGHRS and CDR2 YFSETQ. This CDR3 region has 18 residues. Here the CDR3 reads CASSLGLTSGGYQETQYF. The CDR3, as DNA: TGCGCCAGCAGCTTGGGATTGACTAGCGGGGGGTACCAAGAGACCCAGTACTTC.

The genes are TRBV7-9 and TRBJ2-3; weak D call: TRBD1 (5 bases). Germline lookup yields CDR1 SEHNR and CDR2 FQNEAQ (reference sequence). The CDR3 has 16 residues. V was clipped by 5 bases and J by 6 bases, with 21 bases between them. The CDR3 spells CASSRPMAGPIDTQYF. CDR3 coding DNA: TGTGCCAGCAGCCGGCCAATGGCAGGGCCAATCGATACGCAGTATTTT.

CDR3 sequence (DNA): TGTGCCATCAGTGCGGCGCCGGGGAACACCATATATTTT. Protein sequence: CAISAAPGNTIYF. The chain uses TRBV10-3 and TRBJ1-3, with D unresolved. The germline gives CDR1 ENHRY, CDR2 SYGVKD. V was clipped by 4 bases and J by 7 bases, with 11 bases between them. This CDR3 region has 13 residues.

This clone has just one count. The rearrangement joins TRBV6-1 to TRBJ2-7; D unclear. The CDR3 is 13 residues long. V was cut by 4 bases and J by 0 bases, with 7 bases left in between. CDR1 is MNHNS, CDR2 SASEGT, per germline. The CDR3 region is CASSVVDSYEQYF. In DNA form, the CDR3 reads TGTGCCAGCAGTGTGGTAGACTCCTACGAGCAGTACTTC.

The V gene is TRBV28, the J gene TRBJ1-1; 9 nucleotides match TRBD1. The CDR3 spans 13 residues. J gave up 7 bases and V 6 bases, and 6 bases lay outside the gene matches. CDR1 is MDHEN, CDR2 SYDVKM, per germline. CDR3 DNA sequence: TGTGCCAGCAGCCGGGACAGGGCTCATGAAGCTTTCTTT. It yields the protein CASSRDRAHEAFF.

The chain uses TRBV5-4 and TRBJ2-5; tentative D call: TRBD2 (5 bases). There are 15 residues in the CDR3. From germline, CDR1 is SGHNT and CDR2 YYREEE (reference sequence). V lost 0 bases to trimming and J lost 4 bases, with 13 bases between them. CDR3 region: CASSLELRALETQYF. The CDR3 region has the DNA TGTGCCAGCAGCTTGGAGTTGCGGGCGCTAGAGACCCAGTACTTC.

The chain carries TRBV7-2 and TRBJ2-6, with D unclear. The V end was cut by 1 base, the J end by 2 bases, with 9 bases between. CDR1 and CDR2 (germline): SGHTA, FQGNSA. The CDR3 covers 16 residues. Here the CDR3 reads CASSLEWAPGANVLTF. CDR3 nucleotides: TGTGCCAGCAGCTTAGAGTGGGCTCCTGGGGCCAACGTCCTGACTTTC. The whole variable domain, remainder taken from reference TRBV7-2 and TRBJ2-6, is GAGVSQSPSNKVTEKGKDVELRCDPISGHTALYWYRQSLGQGLEFLIYFQGNSAPDKSGLPSDRFSAERTGGSVSTLTIQRTQQEDSAVYLCASSLEWAPGANVLTFGAGSRLTVL.

The chain uses TRBV28 and TRBJ1-6, with D maybe TRBD1 (6 bases). The CDR3 extends over 15 amino acids. Germline-derived CDR1 and CDR2 are MDHEN and SYDVKM. V was pared by 3 bases and J by 9 bases, with 15 bases between. The CDR3, as DNA: TGTGCCAGCAGTTTGGCACAGGGCAGGGGTTCACCCCTCCACTTT. It yields the protein CASSLAQGRGSPLHF.

The chain uses TRBV7-9 and TRBJ1-4; no clear D gene. CDR3 size: 15 residues. V was clipped by 4 bases and J by 2 bases, with 11 bases between them. The germline CDR1 and CDR2 sequences are SEHNR and FQNEAQ (reference sequence). The DNA of the CDR3 is TGTGCCAGCAGCTCCAGAGGGTCGACTAATGAAAAACTGTTTTTT. Translating gives CASSSRGSTNEKLFF.

The V gene is TRBV19, the J gene TRBJ2-6; maybe TRBD1 (6 bases). In germline, CDR1 is LNHDA, CDR2 SQIVND (reference sequence). V was pared by 3 bases and J by 2 bases, with 11 bases between. This CDR3 has 16 amino acids. The DNA of the CDR3 is TGTGCCAGTAGTATCCTCACAGGGACTGGGGCCAACGTCCTGACTTTC. Encoded protein: CASSILTGTGANVLTF.

The chain is built from TRBV19 and TRBJ1-4; 9 nucleotides agree with TRBD1. The CDR3 runs to 14 residues. Germline loops: CDR1 LNHDA, CDR2 SQIVND (reference sequence). The ends lost 7 bases at V and 8 bases at J; junction bases unmatched: 8. The CDR3 nucleotides are TGTGCCAGTACCAGGACAGGGGTGAAAGAAAAACTGTTTTTT. It encodes CASTRTGVKEKLFF.

The rearrangement joins TRBV4-1 to TRBJ2-3; weak D call: TRBD2 (5 bases). The CDR3 runs to 12 residues. Germline V gene data show CDR1 as MGHRA and CDR2 as YSYEKL. The V and J ends lost 4 bases and 7 bases respectively, with 9 bases between them. DNA of the CDR3: TGCGCCAGCAGCCCCCGAGGGTATACGCAGTATTTT. It yields the protein CASSPRGYTQYF.

This clone was picked up one time. The J gene is TRBJ2-3, the V gene TRBV13, with D perhaps matching TRBD2 (5 bases). CDR1 is PRHDT, CDR2 FYEKMQ, per germline (reference sequence). The CDR3 covers 16 residues. Trimming took 3 bases from V and 0 from J, leaving 13 bases between them. The chain's CDR3 is CASSFEDLASTDTQYF. The DNA for the CDR3 is TGTGCCAGCAGCTTTGAGGACTTGGCTAGCACAGATACGCAGTATTTT.

This sequence joins TRBV5-6 and TRBJ2-1, with TRBD2 matching over 10 bases. Germline assignment: CDR1 SGHDT and CDR2 YYEEEE. J gave up 8 bases and V 4 bases, and 6 bases lay outside the gene matches. This CDR3 spans 14 amino acids. DNA of the CDR3: TGTGCCAGCAGCCCCGCTAGCGGGGGCGATGAGCAGTTCTTC. It translates to CASSPASGGDEQFF. The full variable domain, rest sourced from reference TRBV5-6 and TRBJ2-1, is DAGVTQSPTHLIKTRGQQVTLRCSPKSGHDTVSWYQQALGQGPQFIFQYYEEEERQRGNFPDRFSGHQFPNYSSELNVNALLLGDSALYLCASSPASGGDEQFFGPGTRLTVL.

The J gene is TRBJ1-6, the V gene TRBV28, with TRBD1 matching over 10 bases. The germline V gene has CDR1 MDHEN and CDR2 SYDVKM. This CDR3 has 14 amino acids. J lost 10 bases, V lost 4 bases, and 4 bases had no gene match. The DNA for the CDR3 is TGTGCCAGCAGTTCGGGACAGGGGATGTCACCCCTCCACTTT. Its translation: CASSSGQGMSPLHF.

Of note for this clone: The sample holds other DNA sequences that translate to the same CDR3. V is TRBV2 and J is TRBJ1-4; the D gene is possibly TRBD1 (6 bases). There are 12 residues in the CDR3. V was shortened by 8 bases and J by 2 bases, with 6 bases between the two germline ends. Germline V gene lookup returns CDR1 SNHLY and CDR2 FYNNEI. CDR3 loop: CASGGTNEKLFF. The CDR3 DNA follows: TGTGCCAGCGGGGGCACTAATGAAAAACTGTTTTTT.

The chain links TRBV7-3 to TRBJ2-1; 9 nucleotides align to TRBD2. This CDR3 region has 13 residues. V trimming: 5 bases; J trimming: 10 bases; junction bases outside the gene matches: 6. Looked up from germline, CDR1 is SGHTA and CDR2 is FQGTGA. CDR3 bases: TGTGCCAGCAGCCTGGGACTAGCAGAGGAGCAGTTCTTC. Translated, it gives CASSLGLAEEQFF.

The chain links TRBV7-8 to TRBJ2-7; maybe TRBD2 (6 bases). Germline V gene sequence: CDR1 SGHVS, CDR2 FQNEAQ. V lost 5 bases and J 3 bases, leaving 11 bases between the germline ends. The CDR3 is 13 residues long. CDR3 nucleotides: TGTGCCAGCAGCGGGGGACTCGTCTACGAGCAGTACTTC. It encodes CASSGGLVYEQYF.

The chain joins TRBV6-1 to TRBJ1-2; D may be TRBD1 (5 bases). The germline V gene has CDR1 MNHNS and CDR2 SASEGT. The CDR3 consists of 14 residues. Trimming took 6 bases from V and 0 from J, leaving 11 bases between them. CDR3 loop: CASSPVTANYGYTF. CDR3 nucleotide sequence: TGTGCCAGCAGCCCAGTGACAGCTAACTATGGCTACACCTTC.

V is TRBV27 and J is TRBJ2-4, with a tentative D call TRBD1 (6 bases). Per the germline V gene, CDR1 is MNHEY and CDR2 is SMNVEV (reference sequence). The length of the CDR3 is 18 residues. Trimming shortened V by 5 bases and J by 0 bases, and 20 bases separated the two germline ends. For the CDR3, the DNA is TGTGCCAGCAGTCCTCTTATAAGGGACACCCTAGCCAAAAACATTCAGTACTTC. Its protein product is CASSPLIRDTLAKNIQYF.

V is TRBV11-2 and J is TRBJ1-1; weak D call: TRBD1 (6 bases). Germline lookup yields CDR1 SGHAT and CDR2 FQNNGV. V shed 11 bases and J shed 8 bases, with 15 bases lying between them. The CDR3 spans 11 residues. CDR3 sequence: CAYKGTGEAFF. Here the CDR3 DNA reads TGTGCCTACAAAGGAACAGGGGAAGCTTTCTTT.

This chain uses TRBV2 with TRBJ1-2; 9 nucleotides match TRBD1. This CDR3 is built from 15 residues. The germline V gene encodes CDR1 SNHLY and CDR2 FYNNEI. Unmatched junction bases numbered 15, after V lost 11 bases and J lost 5 bases. The CDR3 region is CAPKTDRGGDYGYTF. The DNA for the CDR3 is TGTGCCCCCAAAACGGACAGGGGCGGTGATTATGGCTACACCTTC.

The chain joins TRBV19 to TRBJ2-7; TRBD2 agrees at 7 bases. Trimming cost V 6 bases and J 2 bases; bases outside gene matches: 7. CDR1 LNHDA and CDR2 SQIVND come from the germline V gene (reference sequence). The length of the CDR3 is 14 residues. CDR3 DNA sequence: TGTGCCAGTAGAGCGGGGCCCTTCCCCTACGAGCAGTACTTC. It specifies CASRAGPFPYEQYF.

This chain connects TRBV4-1 to TRBJ2-7; 9 positions match TRBD1. CDR3 length equals 15 residues. Losses at the gene ends were 3 bases for V and 3 bases for J; bases not matched to a gene: 6. Germline CDR1 MGHRA, CDR2 YSYEKL. CDR3 amino acids: CASSHHQTGGYEQYF. The CDR3 coding sequence is TGCGCCAGCAGCCACCACCAGACAGGGGGCTACGAGCAGTACTTC.